This T cell receptor (beta chain) derives from a study of identical twins. The CDR3 has 17 amino acids. Trimming cost V 0 bases and J 2 bases, with 17 bases left between them. Germline CDR1 and CDR2: LGHDT and YNNKEL (reference sequence). TCRdb ran MiXCR on the 5' RACE reads and lists one entry per CDR3 protein. The sample includes 210,000 or so distinct CDR3 sequences, roughly 15% of them seen just once. These sequences were also reported in another study, on T cells expressing NK-cell markers. That investigation notes: There were seven HCMV-seropositive donors and one seronegative donor among the eight sequenced.

The clonotype was recovered from a young woman in good health. The chain uses TRBV3-1 and TRBJ2-7; D not certain. The sample consisted of CD8+ T cells sorted from blood. CDR3 sequence: CASSQEESIPDPYEQYF. CDR3 coding DNA: TGTGCCAGCAGCCAAGAGGAGTCTATCCCGGATCCCTACGAGCAGTACTTC.